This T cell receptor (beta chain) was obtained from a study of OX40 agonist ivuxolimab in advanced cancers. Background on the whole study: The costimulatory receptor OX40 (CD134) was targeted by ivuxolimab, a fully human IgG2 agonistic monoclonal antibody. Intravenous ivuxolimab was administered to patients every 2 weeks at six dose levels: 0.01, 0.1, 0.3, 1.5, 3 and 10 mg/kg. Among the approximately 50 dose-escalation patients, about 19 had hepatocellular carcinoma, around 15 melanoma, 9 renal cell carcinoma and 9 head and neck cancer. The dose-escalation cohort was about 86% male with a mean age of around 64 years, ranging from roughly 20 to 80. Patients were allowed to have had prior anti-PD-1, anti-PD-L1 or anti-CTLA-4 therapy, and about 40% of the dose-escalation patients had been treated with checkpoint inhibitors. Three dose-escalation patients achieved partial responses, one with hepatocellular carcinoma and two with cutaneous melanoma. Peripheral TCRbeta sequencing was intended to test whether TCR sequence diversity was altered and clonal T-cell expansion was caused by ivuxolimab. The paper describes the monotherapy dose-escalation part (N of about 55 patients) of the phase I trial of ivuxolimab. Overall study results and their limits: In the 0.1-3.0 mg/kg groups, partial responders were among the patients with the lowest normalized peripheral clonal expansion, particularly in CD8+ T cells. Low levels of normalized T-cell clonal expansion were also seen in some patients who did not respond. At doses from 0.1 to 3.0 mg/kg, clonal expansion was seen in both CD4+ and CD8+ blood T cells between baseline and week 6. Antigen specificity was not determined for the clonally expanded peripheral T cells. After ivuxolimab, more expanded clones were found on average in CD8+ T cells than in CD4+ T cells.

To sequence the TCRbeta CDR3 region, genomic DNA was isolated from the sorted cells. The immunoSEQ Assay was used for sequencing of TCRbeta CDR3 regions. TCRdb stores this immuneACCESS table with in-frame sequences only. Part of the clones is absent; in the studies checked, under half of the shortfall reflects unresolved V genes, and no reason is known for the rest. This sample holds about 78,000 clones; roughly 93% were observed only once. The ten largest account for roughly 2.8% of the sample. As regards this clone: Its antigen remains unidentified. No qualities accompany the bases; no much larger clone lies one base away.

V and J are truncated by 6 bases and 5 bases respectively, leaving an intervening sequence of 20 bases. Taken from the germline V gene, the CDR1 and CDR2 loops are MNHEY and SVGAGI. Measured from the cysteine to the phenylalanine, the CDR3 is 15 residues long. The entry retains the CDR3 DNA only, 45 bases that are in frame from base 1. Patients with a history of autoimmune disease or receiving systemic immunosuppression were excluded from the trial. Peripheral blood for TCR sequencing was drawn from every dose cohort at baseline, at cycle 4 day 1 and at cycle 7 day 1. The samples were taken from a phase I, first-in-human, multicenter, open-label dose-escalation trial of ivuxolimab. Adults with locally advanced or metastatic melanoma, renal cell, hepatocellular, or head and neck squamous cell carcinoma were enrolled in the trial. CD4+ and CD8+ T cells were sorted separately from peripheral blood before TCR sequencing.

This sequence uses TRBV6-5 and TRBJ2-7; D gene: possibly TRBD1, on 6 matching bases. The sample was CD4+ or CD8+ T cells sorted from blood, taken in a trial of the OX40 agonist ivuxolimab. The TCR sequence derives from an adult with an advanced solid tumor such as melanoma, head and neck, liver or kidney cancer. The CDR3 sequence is CASSPGTYTGNEQYF. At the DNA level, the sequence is TGTGCCAGCAGCCCTGGGACATACACGGGGAACGAGCAGTACTTC.